A selection of T cell receptor beta chains follows, all from one sample in a study of cytomegalovirus exposure and HLA in healthy donors. The data were produced by immunoSEQ multiplex PCR, yet TCRdb's version contains in-frame clones alone and is incomplete. The table records about 190,000 clones, roughly four fifths of them present only once. Sequencing input: PBMCs. Receptors originate from a woman aged 25 to 39 in good health and CMV-seropositive. Each CDR3 is given with its conserved first and last residue. Not every row has a clone size; where given, it reads once, few, many or a size class.

cdr3_aa | clone_size | v_call | cdr3_length
CASSIQGIPSYEQYF | once | TRBV5-1 | 15
CASSTLGQDHGEKLFF | . | TRBV18 | 16
CASSSRNEQFF | . | TRBV27 | 11
CASRFGGGNTEAFF | . | TRBV5-1 | 14
CASTVGRGGNTIYF | . | TRBV28 | 14
CASSLVGGLSTEAFF | once | TRBV11-2 | 15
CASGEEAQETQYF | . | TRBV2 | 13
CASSEWRGGSYEQYF | . | TRBV6-1 | 15
CASSEGLAGAYEQYF | . | TRBV14 | 15
CASIRAGGAHYEQYF | . | TRBV23-1 | 15
CASSLSRAVGTYF | once | TRBV7-2 | 13
CASSLDGGAAPYEQYF | . | TRBV11-2 | 16
CASSEGLLDCCMNTEAFF | . | TRBV6-4 | 18
CASSSGLAGGNLKETQYF | . | TRBV11-1 | 18
CASSSGLTSSSYNEQFF | . | TRBV19 | 17
CASSFDRAFF | . | TRBV28 | 10
CASYNQGGAEAFF | few | TRBV19 | 13
CASSQAPRVSYEQYF | few | TRBV4-1 | 15
CASSTTTSGGSYEQYF | . | TRBV19 | 16
CASSSEGEVNTEAFF | . | TRBV5-1 | 15
CASSFPGGRPDTQYF | . | TRBV6-6 | 15
CASSLVRGTYEQYF | . | TRBV7-2 | 14
CASSPSRTDTQYF | . | TRBV5-1 | 13
CASSRDWGLAGRKYF | few | TRBV14 | 15
CASSQVDMGLAFGEQYF | few | TRBV4-1 | 17
CASSVRTLAGGLYNEQFF | . | TRBV19 | 18